This is a list of T cell receptor beta chains from one sample in a study of T cell repertoires in cytomegalovirus infection. Antigen specificity for these receptors is unknown. TCRdb re-derived calls from the reads in MiXCR, one entry per CDR3 protein. The sample carries about 570,000 distinct CDR3 sequences, under 45% recorded once. This specimen was cultured PBMCs, taken from culture after CMV antigen stimulation. The receptors were gathered from a human donor in good health (CMV status not recorded). Some clones in this sample may be carry-over from other donors' samples. CDR3s include the opening cysteine and the closing phenylalanine or tryptophan. Fields, in order: CDR3 protein, V gene, clone size, J gene. The size of a clone is reported for some rows only, either as once, few or many, or as a class for expanded clones.

CDR3 protein: CASSPRPPGVSNQPQHF
V gene: TRBV7-8
clone size: few
J gene: TRBJ1-5

CDR3 protein: CASSSTSGTAQGELFF
V gene: TRBV12-3/TRBV12-4
clone size: -
J gene: TRBJ2-2

CDR3 protein: CASSPSSGSFIDTQYF
V gene: TRBV7-2
clone size: few
J gene: TRBJ2-3

CDR3 protein: CASSATRQDTEAFF
V gene: TRBV7-9
clone size: -
J gene: TRBJ1-1

CDR3 protein: CASSLTGITYNEQFF
V gene: TRBV7-2
clone size: -
J gene: TRBJ2-1

CDR3 protein: CASSYSSAGGGTDTQYF
V gene: TRBV6-5
clone size: once
J gene: TRBJ2-3

CDR3 protein: CASSEAPPGLGETQYF
V gene: TRBV6-1
clone size: -
J gene: TRBJ2-5

CDR3 protein: CASRESGKLFF
V gene: TRBV6-6
clone size: -
J gene: TRBJ1-4

CDR3 protein: CASSSNRGRSTEAFF
V gene: TRBV19
clone size: few
J gene: TRBJ1-1

CDR3 protein: CATSRDPSAAETQYF
V gene: TRBV15
clone size: -
J gene: TRBJ2-5

CDR3 protein: CASSGGYSSPLHF
V gene: TRBV12-3/TRBV12-4
clone size: -
J gene: TRBJ1-6